This record concerns one T cell receptor beta chain sequence. This clonotype was recorded at least ten times. Its antigen is still unknown. Base-call qualities are not available, and no considerably larger clone is one nucleotide away. This sample's treatment or condition label indicates: allogeneic hematopoietic cell transplantation with graft depleted of TCRalphabeta T cells and CD19 B cells. The children who served as transplant recipients had been given grafts of TCRalphabeta/CD19-depleted allogeneic hematopoietic cells. The source of the sample is a study of T-cell reconstitution after alpha-beta-depleted transplantation in children (dated by TCRdb to about 2016). Background on the whole study: T-cell immune reconstitution after TCRalphabeta/CD19-depleted allogeneic hematopoietic cell transplantation in children was quantitatively tracked in the study by means of TCR repertoire profiling. Overall study outcomes, separate from this receptor: Hyperexpanded clone frequencies declined over subsequent months; after one year, T-cell counts and TCRbeta diversity were mostly attributed to newly produced T cells. The apparently early alphabetaT-cell count recovery about two months after transplant was reportedly dependent on only several hundred rapidly expanded clones derived from non-depleted graft cells. In some patients, high TCRbeta diversity at day 60 was attributed to recipient T cells and intrathymic progenitors that had survived conditioning.

CDR1 SGHRS and CDR2 YFSETQ were looked up in the germline V gene. Taken from cysteine to phenylalanine, the CDR3 has 15 residues. The CDR3 DNA has 45 bases and is translated from base 1. V sheds 4 bases and J sheds 0 bases, leaving 10 bases between their ends. The receptor library was made with PCR. Instrument used: Illumina HiSeq 2500. TCR libraries were prepared with molecular barcoding, using unique molecular identifiers to normalize TCRbeta repertoire quantification. The raw public data were reprocessed by TCRdb itself: fastp quality trimming at Q25, MiXCR clonotype calling, in-frame beta chains only. A single entry per CDR3 protein holds the most common genes and DNA from its merged rows. This sample comprises some 200,000 distinct CDR3 sequences, 11% of them detected only once. The top ten clonotypes cover roughly 27% of the sample.

The rearrangement combines TRBV5-1 with TRBJ1-4; a tentative D call is TRBD1 (6 bases match). This sample comprised PBMCs, obtained before TCRalphabeta/CD19-depleted stem cell transplant. This TCR came from a child under two years old with acute myeloid leukemia, due to receive a stem cell transplant. The DNA is as follows: TGCGCCAGCAGCCAACGGACAGCAACTAATGAAAAACTGTTTTTT. It specifies CASSQRTATNEKLFF.